This T cell receptor beta chain was documented in a study of blood T cell repertoires in COVID-19. Across the study: Researchers got acute and convalescent COVID-19 samples from the United States, Italy and Spain. The analysed material was cDNA or gDNA that came from T cells, B-cell-depleted T cells, or PBMCs.

Original processing notes: Amplifying reference gene primers gave estimates of nucleated cell counts. Repertoires were generated with immunoSEQ multiplex PCR, while TCRdb's copy carries only in-frame clones and drops some. V and J calls and clone size are given by that table; D and trimming were obtained from the DNA. The sample lists 210,000 or so clones, approximately 80% seen once, with about 10% in the top ten. Germline V gives CDR1 SGHAT, CDR2 FQNNGV. Deletions cut 4 bases from V and 1 base from J, with 10 bases between. CDR3 length: 14 residues. The clonotype originates from a woman older than 75 with acute or convalescent COVID-19. This sequence joins TRBV11-2 and TRBJ1-2; a possible D gene is TRBD1 (6 bases). Material: peripheral blood. The CDR3 region is CASSSQQGNYGYTF. Here the CDR3 DNA reads TGTGCCAGCAGCTCCCAACAGGGTAACTATGGCTACACCTTC. Variable domain in full (rest from reference TRBV11-2 and TRBJ1-2): EAGVAQSPRYKIIEKRQSVAFWCNPISGHATLYWYQQILGQGPKLLIQFQNNGVVDDSQLPKDRFSAERLKGVDSTLKIQPAKLEDSAVYLCASSSQQGNYGYTFGSGTRLTVV.